These T cell receptor beta chains were read from a single sample in a study of cytomegalovirus exposure and HLA in healthy donors. The repertoire was sequenced with immunoSEQ multiplex PCR; TCRdb's copy has only in-frame clones and lacks some. The data contain about 160,000 clones, roughly 70% of them singletons. The sequencing sample was made of PBMCs. The receptors originated from a man in his forties or fifties in good health and CMV-seropositive. Each CDR3 is given with its conserved first and last residue. The D gene is left open where the match is weak. Clone size is not always given. Where it is, it says once, few, many or a class for expanded clones.

clone_size,d_call,v_call,j_call,cdr3_aa,cdr3_nt
-,TRBD2,TRBV19,TRBJ2-4,CASSTGGEIAKNIQYF,TGTGCCAGTAGTACGGGGGGGGAAATAGCCAAAAACATTCAGTACTTC
-,-,TRBV5-4,TRBJ1-1,CASSLFTGTLNTEAFF,TGTGCCAGCAGCTTGTTTACAGGGACGTTGAACACTGAAGCTTTCTTT
-,TRBD2,TRBV9,TRBJ2-3,CASSVLGSGVVDTQYF,TGTGCCAGCAGCGTATTAGGTAGCGGGGTTGTAGATACGCAGTATTTT
-,-,TRBV14,TRBJ2-7,CASYRVSYEQYF,TGTGCCAGCTACAGGGTATCTTACGAGCAGTACTTC
-,TRBD1,TRBV9,TRBJ2-3,CASSFRGLGSSTDTQYF,TGTGCCAGCAGCTTCAGGGGGTTGGGCAGTAGCACAGATACGCAGTATTTT
-,TRBD1,TRBV4-1,TRBJ1-6,CASSQDTGQVYSPLHF,TGCGCCAGCAGCCAAGATACGGGACAGGTTTATTCACCCCTCCACTTT
-,-,TRBV19,TRBJ1-2,CATSPGGGANYGYTF,TGTGCCACCTCCCCCGGTGGCGGGGCGAACTATGGCTACACCTTC
-,TRBD1,TRBV6-6,TRBJ1-2,CASSYEGTGDGYTF,TGTGCCAGCAGTTATGAGGGGACAGGGGACGGCTACACCTTC
-,-,TRBV5-1,TRBJ2-7,CASSTSTGPYEQYF,TGCGCCAGCAGCACTTCGACAGGCCCCTACGAGCAGTACTTC
-,TRBD2,TRBV7-2,TRBJ2-2,CASRPGLAGSGELFF,TGTGCCAGCAGGCCGGGACTAGCGGGGTCCGGGGAGCTGTTTTTT
-,TRBD2,TRBV20-1,TRBJ2-5,CSAFTGGTQYF,TGCAGTGCTTTTACGGGGGGGACCCAGTACTTC
-,TRBD2,TRBV6-6,TRBJ2-3,CASSPRSGATDTQYF,TGTGCCAGCAGCCCCAGGAGCGGGGCTACAGATACGCAGTATTTT
-,-,TRBV6-1,TRBJ1-6,CASSVQVSYNSPLHF,TGTGCCAGCAGTGTCCAGGTCTCCTATAATTCACCCCTCCACTTT
few,-,TRBV4-2,TRBJ1-2,CASSSALSTDVGLNGGGYTF,TGTGCCAGCAGCTCGGCGCTATCGACAGACGTTGGCCTCAACGGCGGCGGCTACACCTTC
-,TRBD1,TRBV9,TRBJ1-2,CASSSRTGPSNYGYTF,TGTGCCAGCAGCTCCCGGACAGGACCCTCTAACTATGGCTACACCTTC
-,-,TRBV7-9,TRBJ1-5,CASSLSGNHQPQHF,TGTGCCAGCAGCTTATCAGGGAACCATCAGCCCCAGCATTTT
-,-,TRBV5-8,TRBJ1-1,CASSLGQGLNTEAFF,TGTGCCAGCAGCTTGGGTCAGGGGTTGAACACTGAAGCTTTCTTT
-,TRBD1,TRBV10-3,TRBJ2-2,CAIMGDRGTGELFF,TGTGCCATCATGGGTGACAGGGGGACCGGGGAGCTGTTTTTT
-,-,TRBV4-1,TRBJ2-7,CASTMGWGAYEQYF,TGCGCCAGCACCATGGGCTGGGGGGCCTACGAGCAGTACTTC
-,-,TRBV7-9,TRBJ1-2,CASSFRFGYGYTF,TGTGCCAGCAGCTTCAGGTTTGGCTATGGCTACACCTTC
few,TRBD1,TRBV25-1,TRBJ2-2,CASSPHGQGSGELFF,TGTGCCAGCAGTCCCCACGGACAGGGGTCCGGGGAGCTGTTTTTT
-,TRBD1,TRBV27,TRBJ2-7,CASSWTGVLARYEQYF,TGTGCCAGCAGCTGGACAGGGGTTCTCGCCCGGTACGAGCAGTACTTC
-,-,TRBV6-5,TRBJ1-1,CASSYSSDTEAFF,TGTGCCAGCAGTTACTCGTCGGACACTGAAGCTTTCTTT
once,-,TRBV5-8,TRBJ1-3,CASSLGQSRFPRGNTIYF,TGTGCCAGCAGCTTGGGACAGAGCCGCTTTCCGCGCGGAAACACCATATATTTT
-,TRBD1,TRBV6-1,TRBJ2-4,CASSSGQHLYF,TGTGCCAGCAGCTCGGGACAGCATCTGTACTTC
-,TRBD1,TRBV19,TRBJ1-2,CASSIETGDGYTF,TGTGCCAGTAGTATCGAGACAGGGGATGGCTACACCTTC
-,-,TRBV10-3,TRBJ1-6,CAISADSSYNSPLHF,TGTGCCATCAGTGCGGACAGCTCCTATAATTCACCCCTCCACTTT
-,-,TRBV4-1,TRBJ1-4,CASSQASDGATNEKLFF,TGCGCCAGCAGCCAAGCTTCGGACGGGGCAACTAATGAAAAACTGTTTTTT
-,TRBD2,TRBV11-2,TRBJ2-5,CASSLGGGAGETQYF,TGTGCCAGCAGCTTAGGCGGGGGGGCGGGAGAGACCCAGTACTTC
once,TRBD1,TRBV4-3,TRBJ1-2,CASSQGDRGSSGYTF,TGCGCCAGCAGCCAAGGGGACAGGGGGTCGAGTGGCTACACCTTC
-,-,TRBV6-1,TRBJ2-5,CASSESVQVGQETQYF,TGTGCCAGCAGTGAATCTGTTCAGGTTGGCCAAGAGACCCAGTACTTC
-,TRBD2,TRBV6-5,TRBJ2-3,CASSLRLATDTQYF,TGTGCCAGCAGCCTCCGACTAGCGACAGATACGCAGTATTTT
-,-,TRBV9,TRBJ2-5,CASSGGGGMVLETQYF,TGTGCCAGCAGCGGAGGGGGGGGAATGGTATTAGAGACCCAGTACTTC
-,-,TRBV7-2,TRBJ1-2,CASNGQGGYGYTF,TGTGCCAGCAATGGGCAGGGTGGCTATGGCTACACCTTC
-,-,TRBV14,TRBJ1-1,CASSQQMGGEAFF,TGTGCCAGCAGCCAACAGATGGGGGGTGAAGCTTTCTTT
-,TRBD1,TRBV5-1,TRBJ1-5,CASSLVGDRNQPQHF,TGCGCCAGCAGCTTGGTCGGGGACAGAAATCAGCCCCAGCATTTT
-,-,TRBV27,TRBJ1-5,CASSLGRTNQPQHF,TGTGCCAGCAGTTTAGGGAGGACAAATCAGCCCCAGCATTTT
once,TRBD1,TRBV19,TRBJ2-7,CASSDPGQNPYEQYF,TGTGCCAGTAGTGATCCGGGACAGAACCCCTACGAGCAGTACTTC
-,-,TRBV6-5,TRBJ2-6,CASSYGGVGANVLTF,TGTGCCAGCAGTTATGGAGGGGTTGGGGCCAACGTCCTGACTTTC
-,-,TRBV5-1,TRBJ2-5,CASGSGAIRPETQYF,TGCGCCAGCGGATCAGGGGCTATACGACCCGAGACCCAGTACTTC
-,TRBD1,TRBV13,TRBJ1-2,CASSLTGNIGYTF,TGTGCCAGCAGCTTGACAGGGAATATTGGCTACACCTTC
few,TRBD1,TRBV2,TRBJ1-2,CASRGRTGLYGYTF,TGTGCCAGCAGGGGAAGGACAGGGCTATATGGCTACACCTTC
few,-,TRBV25-1,TRBJ2-1,CASSLAGTYNEQFF,TGTGCCAGCAGTCTGGCAGGAACCTACAATGAGCAGTTCTTC
-,-,TRBV5-4,TRBJ1-6,CASSREGGSPLHF,TGTGCCAGCAGTCGGGAGGGCGGTTCACCCCTCCACTTT
-,TRBD2,TRBV19,TRBJ2-5,CASSTGLGNQETQYF,TGTGCCAGTAGCACGGGACTAGGGAACCAAGAGACCCAGTACTTC
-,-,TRBV11-2,TRBJ1-1,CASSPSQRAMNTEAFF,TGTGCCAGCAGCCCCAGCCAGAGGGCCATGAACACTGAAGCTTTCTTT
-,-,TRBV2,TRBJ2-3,CAIARGPGSDTQYF,TGTGCCATTGCCAGGGGCCCGGGGTCAGATACGCAGTATTTT
-,-,TRBV6-1,TRBJ2-7,CASRRFTYEQYF,TGTGCCAGCAGGCGCTTCACCTACGAGCAGTACTTC
-,TRBD2,TRBV11-2,TRBJ2-7,CASSLVAGGGYEQYF,TGTGCCAGCAGCTTAGTGGCGGGGGGAGGCTACGAGCAGTACTTC
few,-,TRBV11-3,TRBJ2-3,CASSLLGAEADTQYF,TGTGCCAGCAGCTTATTGGGGGCCGAGGCAGATACGCAGTATTTT
few,-,TRBV5-1,TRBJ2-2,CASSPRTANTGELFF,TGCGCCAGCAGCCCCCGGACAGCGAACACCGGGGAGCTGTTTTTT
-,-,TRBV9,TRBJ1-1,CASSVDPSGMNTEAFF,TGTGCCAGCAGCGTGGATCCTTCGGGGATGAACACTGAAGCTTTCTTT